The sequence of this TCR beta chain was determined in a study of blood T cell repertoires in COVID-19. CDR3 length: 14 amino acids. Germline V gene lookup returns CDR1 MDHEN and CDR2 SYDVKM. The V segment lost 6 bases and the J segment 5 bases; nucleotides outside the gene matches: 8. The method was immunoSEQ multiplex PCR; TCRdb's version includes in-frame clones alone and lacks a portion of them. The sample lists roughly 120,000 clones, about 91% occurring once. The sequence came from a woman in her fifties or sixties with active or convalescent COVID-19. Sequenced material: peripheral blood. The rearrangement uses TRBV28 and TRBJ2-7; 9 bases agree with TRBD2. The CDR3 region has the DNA TGTGCCAGCAGGGCGGCTAGCGGGAACCACGAGCAGTACTTC. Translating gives CASRAASGNHEQYF.